The 26 T cell receptor beta chains below all came from one sample that was sequenced in a study of cytomegalovirus exposure and HLA in healthy donors. This PCR relied on a set of 60 Vbeta primers and 13 Jbeta primers. Profiled with immunoSEQ multiplex PCR; TCRdb holds only in-frame clones, not every one. The repertoire holds 100,000 to 150,000 clones, with roughly four fifths as singletons. Sequencing was carried out using PBMCs. Receptors were obtained from a woman aged 50 to 60 in good health and CMV-seropositive.

V is TRBV7-9 and J is TRBJ2-2; no clear D. The CDR3 is made up of 16 amino acids. Germline V gene sequence: CDR1 SEHNR, CDR2 FQNEAQ (reference sequence). Trimming removed 3 bases at V and 4 bases at J, with 15 bases between. The CDR3 bases are TGTGCCAGCAGCTTCCCTCAAAGCGCGGTCACCGGGGAGCTGTTTTTT. Residues: CASSFPQSAVTGELFF.

A few counts support this clone. The chain is built from TRBV7-2 and TRBJ2-7, with 7 bases identical to TRBD1. Germline-derived CDR1 and CDR2 are SGHTA and FQGNSA. The length of the CDR3 is 14 residues. With V trimmed by 5 bases and J by 4 bases, 8 bases remained unmatched. The CDR3 sequence is CASSTRQGPYEQYF. For the CDR3, the DNA is TGTGCCAGCAGCACCCGACAGGGTCCGTACGAGCAGTACTTC.

The V call is TRBV6-5, the J call TRBJ2-2; the match to TRBD1 covers 12 bases. This CDR3 has 15 residues. Germline CDR1 and CDR2: MNHEY and SVGAGI. V was pared by 6 bases and J by 7 bases, with 6 bases of the junction left unmatched. CDR3 residues: CASSPGQGAGGELFF. The CDR3 DNA reads TGTGCCAGCAGCCCGGGACAGGGGGCGGGCGGGGAGCTGTTTTTT.

This chain links TRBV30 with TRBJ2-2; 9 bases are shared with TRBD1. The CDR3 is 14 residues long. Trimming took 3 bases from V and 6 from J; bases not matched to a gene: 5. From germline, CDR1 is GTSNPN and CDR2 SVGIG (reference sequence). This chain's CDR3 is CAWRGTGRPGELFF. The CDR3, as DNA: TGTGCCTGGAGGGGGACAGGGAGGCCCGGGGAGCTGTTTTTT.

V is TRBV19 and J is TRBJ1-5; D ambiguous. V lost 5 bases and J lost 2, with 10 bases in between. The CDR3 runs to 14 residues. CDR1 is LNHDA, CDR2 SQIVND, per germline (reference sequence). Here the CDR3 reads CASSQSGGNQPQHF. CDR3 DNA sequence: TGTGCCAGTAGTCAGTCTGGAGGCAATCAGCCCCAGCATTTT.

In DNA, the CDR3 is TGTGCCAGCAGCCTTCGGGTCGCCGGGGAGCTGTTTTTT. Translation: CASSLRVAGELFF. The J gene is TRBJ2-2, the V gene TRBV14; no clear D gene. Germline CDR1 reads SGHDN; CDR2 reads FVKESK. The CDR3 length is 13 residues. Trimming stripped 4 bases from V and 6 bases from J, with 9 bases between.

This clone was observed once. The chain combines TRBV7-9 with TRBJ2-7; weak D call: TRBD2 (6 bases). CDR1 is SEHNR, CDR2 FQNEAQ, per germline (reference sequence). The CDR3 is 15 residues long. The V gene lost 1 base and the J gene lost 5 bases, with 15 bases spanning the gap. The CDR3 nucleotides are TGTGCCAGCAGCTTAGGGGGCGGGGTCGGGGACGAGCAGTACTTC. Translated, it gives CASSLGGGVGDEQYF.

The chain links TRBV29-1 to TRBJ2-1; the D gene is possibly TRBD2 (6 bases). Germline loops: CDR1 SQVTM, CDR2 ANQGSEA. CDR3 length: 13 residues. The CDR3: CRARDSPTGEQFF. The CDR3, as DNA: TGCAGGGCTAGGGACTCACCCACCGGAGAGCAGTTCTTC.

The chain uses TRBV25-1 and TRBJ2-5, with D perhaps matching TRBD1 (6 bases). Matching the DNA end better, TRBJ2-7 makes the J call doubtful. The CDR3 consists of 14 residues. Germline V gene lookup returns CDR1 MGHDK and CDR2 SYGVNS. The DNA for the CDR3 is TGTGCCAGCAGGCCGGGTAGGGGGTCGGCCGAGCAGTACTTC. Protein product: CASRPGRGSAEQYF.

This clone has only a few counts. The rearrangement links TRBV2 to TRBJ2-3, with 13 bases aligning to TRBD2. This CDR3 has 15 amino acids. V gave up 6 bases and J gave up 3 bases; unmatched junction bases: 3. Germline CDR1 and CDR2: SNHLY and FYNNEI. In nucleotides, the CDR3 is TGTGCCAGCAGATTGGGACTAGCGGGGACAGATACGCAGTATTTT. This sequence encodes CASRLGLAGTDTQYF.

This chain uses TRBV7-2 with TRBJ2-5; 9 nucleotides match TRBD2. J gave up 5 bases and V 4 bases, and 5 bases lay outside the gene matches. CDR1 is SGHTA, CDR2 FQGNSA, per germline. The CDR3 consists of 14 residues. The CDR3 loop is CASSSSGGKETQYF. DNA for the CDR3: TGTGCCAGCAGCTCCAGCGGGGGGAAGGAGACCCAGTACTTC.

With regard to this clone: The sample contains more than one DNA sequence encoding this CDR3. This chain links TRBV28 with TRBJ2-5, with D hard to call. This CDR3 spans 11 amino acids. Trimming removed 2 bases at V and 4 bases at J, with 2 bases between. The germline V gene has CDR1 MDHEN and CDR2 SYDVKM. In DNA, the CDR3 is TGTGCCAGCAGTTTACGAGAGACCCAGTACTTC. Protein product: CASSLRETQYF.

The chain carries TRBV5-3 and TRBJ2-7; 11 positions agree with TRBD2. TRBV5-3 is an open reading frame, and its role is uncertain. J was trimmed by 2 bases and V by 4 bases; bases with no gene match: 11. The CDR3 spans 17 residues. DNA of the CDR3: TGTGCCAGAAGCGCTCCGGGACTAGCGGTGAAAGCCTACGAGCAGTACTTC. Its translation: CARSAPGLAVKAYEQYF.

A single count supports this clone. The rearrangement joins TRBV5-6 to TRBJ1-2, with 8 bases aligning to TRBD1. The length of the CDR3 is 14 residues. Germline CDR1 SGHDT, CDR2 YYEEEE. V was clipped by 0 bases and J by 8 bases; unmatched bases: 6. DNA of the CDR3: TGTGCCAGCAGCTTGGTCGTGACAGGGGAAGGCTACACCTTC. Translating gives CASSLVVTGEGYTF. Complete variable domain (other parts from reference TRBV5-6 and TRBJ1-2): DAGVTQSPTHLIKTRGQQVTLRCSPKSGHDTVSWYQQALGQGPQFIFQYYEEEERQRGNFPDRFSGHQFPNYSSELNVNALLLGDSALYLCASSLVVTGEGYTFGSGTRLTVV.

The chain joins TRBV7-3 to TRBJ2-3; maybe TRBD1 (5 bases). Germline CDR1 SGHTA, CDR2 FQGTGA. CDR3 length: 15 residues. V gave up 5 bases and J gave up 1 base, with 13 bases separating them. CDR3 coding DNA: TGTGCCAGCAGCCCCGGATTCAGGGGCACAGATACGCAGTATTTT. It translates to CASSPGFRGTDTQYF. The whole variable domain, filled in from reference TRBV7-3 and TRBJ2-3, reads GAGVSQTPSNKVTEKGKYVELRCDPISGHTALYWYRQSLGQGPEFLIYFQGTGAADDSGLPNDRFFAVRPEGSVSTLKIQRTERGDSAVYLCASSPGFRGTDTQYFGPGTRLTVL.

V gene TRBV6-1 combines with J gene TRBJ1-5; possible D gene TRBD1, 5 bases. Per the germline V gene, CDR1 is MNHNS and CDR2 is SASEGT. This CDR3 is 13 amino acids long. V was cut by 11 bases and J by 1 base, with 12 bases left in between. CDR3 in amino acids: CAGGEGSNQPQHF. The DNA of the CDR3 is TGTGCCGGGGGGGAGGGGAGCAATCAGCCCCAGCATTTT.

V and J are TRBV6-5 and TRBJ2-2; tentatively, D is TRBD1 (6 bases). With 7 bases removed from V and 5 bases from J, the gap between germline ends came to 8 bases. The CDR3 is 12 amino acids. Germline V gene data show CDR1 as MNHEY and CDR2 as SVGAGI. CDR3 region: CASKQGTGELFF. The DNA of the CDR3 is TGTGCCAGCAAACAGGGTACCGGGGAGCTGTTTTTT.

As concerns this clone: Compared with germline, one end of the junction differs, possibly owing to a read error. This chain joins TRBV7-9 and TRBJ2-7; 10 positions agree with TRBD1. The CDR3 covers 15 residues. Germline CDR1 is SEHNR and CDR2 is FQNEAQ (reference sequence). The CDR3 DNA follows: TGTTCCAGCAGCGACCCGGGACAGGGGATGAACGAGCAGTACTTC. It codes for CSSSDPGQGMNEQYF.

The chain employs TRBV9 and TRBJ2-3; tentative D call: TRBD2 (6 bases). The V end lost 4 bases, the J end lost 6 bases, and 21 bases lay between the germline ends. CDR3 length: 16 amino acids. Germline-derived CDR1 and CDR2 are SGDLS and YYNGEE. Written as DNA, the CDR3 is TGTGCCAGCAGCCCCTCCCCCCGAGCGGGTGGGGATACGCAGTATTTT. Translating gives CASSPSPRAGGDTQYF.

This clone was picked up one time. The rearrangement uses TRBV25-1 and TRBJ2-1, with a possible D match to TRBD1 (6 bases). The CDR3 sequence is 16 residues long. Deletions cut 5 bases from V and 7 bases from J, with 21 bases between. Per germline, CDR1 MGHDK and CDR2 SYGVNS. The CDR3 bases are TGTGCCAGCAGTCGGGCACCGACAGGCGAGTCGAATGAGCAGTTCTTC. Translated, it gives CASSRAPTGESNEQFF.

This chain connects TRBV12-5 to TRBJ1-2, with D unresolved. The CDR3 is 12 residues long. The ends were cut back, 7 bases at V and 8 bases at J, with 14 bases in the middle. Per the germline V gene, CDR1 is LGHNT and CDR2 is FRNRAP. CDR3 in DNA: TGTGCTAGTGCCCTTGATACGCGGGGCTACACCTTC. It codes for CASALDTRGYTF.

The chain uses TRBV7-3 and TRBJ2-1; 10 nucleotides line up with TRBD2. Trimming took 3 bases from V and 3 from J; bases not matched to a gene: 2. The CDR3 totals 15 residues. CDR1 is SGHTA, CDR2 FQGTGA, per germline. The CDR3 coding sequence is TGTGCCAGCAGCTTTAGCGGGGGGATCTACAATGAGCAGTTCTTC. This codes for CASSFSGGIYNEQFF.

The J gene is TRBJ1-6, the V gene TRBV6-1, with a possible D match to TRBD1 (6 bases). CDR3 length: 14 amino acids. Germline V gene lookup returns CDR1 MNHNS and CDR2 SASEGT. V gave up 8 bases and J gave up 5 bases, with 13 bases separating them. The CDR3 DNA follows: TGTGCCAGCCGCCCGGGACATAATAATTCACCCCTCCACTTT. It encodes CASRPGHNNSPLHF.

The chain couples TRBV18 to TRBJ1-2, with D maybe TRBD1 (5 bases). Trimming took 3 bases from V and 3 from J, leaving 14 bases between them. The CDR3 is 15 amino acids. Germline V gene sequence: CDR1 KGHSH, CDR2 LQKENI. The CDR3 loop is CASSPGKGVDYGYTF. Here the CDR3 DNA reads TGTGCCAGCTCACCTGGGAAAGGGGTTGACTATGGCTACACCTTC.

The chain links TRBV6-1 to TRBJ1-6, with a tentative D call TRBD1 (6 bases). Germline V gene sequence: CDR1 MNHNS, CDR2 SASEGT. CDR3 length equals 13 residues. V was trimmed by 6 bases and J by 9 bases, leaving 12 bases between them. The CDR3, as DNA: TGTGCCAGCAGACAGGGTCCTACTTCACCCCTCCACTTT. It codes for CASRQGPTSPLHF.

This clone has just a few counts. The genes are TRBV7-9 and TRBJ2-3; possible D gene TRBD2, 5 bases. CDR1 and CDR2 from the germline V gene are SEHNR and FQNEAQ (reference sequence). Trimming cost V 5 bases and J 0 bases, with 15 bases left between them. The CDR3 has 16 amino acids. In DNA form, the CDR3 reads TGTGCCAGCAGCCGCGGTGCGGGTGCTAGCACAGATACGCAGTATTTT. It yields the protein CASSRGAGASTDTQYF.